The present T cell receptor beta chain was sequenced within a study of blood T cells in healthy people across ages (dated by TCRdb to about 2015). A note on the overall study: Template switching captured roughly one uniquely barcoded TCR beta cDNA molecule per two T cells in model experiments. To track age-related changes in TCR beta repertoire diversity, the study relied on deep sequencing normalized with unique cDNA molecular identifiers. Four age groups were formed from the donors: young (average roughly 15 years), middle-aged (approximately 40), aged (about 68) and long-lived (around 82). To avoid experimental bias, donors of different ages were spread randomly across the sequencing lanes. For two donors (one aged 18 to 30 and one aged 80 or older), the study analyzed two additional independent replicas of 1 million unique cDNA reads from the same blood draw.

Library generation was performed with 5' RACE. Sequencer: Illumina HiSeq 2500. A second PCR of roughly 6 to 11 cycles was run with a J-beta primer mix and a sample-barcoded 5' primer. Each TCR beta cDNA molecule received a unique molecular identifier from a template-switch 5' adaptor carrying 12 random nucleotides. Each sample yielded at least 2.5 million CDR3-containing paired-end reads. All of the RNA was converted into first-strand cDNA using the Mint cDNA synthesis kit, with a TRBC-specific oligonucleotide serving as the primer. All cDNA was treated with uracil-DNA glycosylase and then went through a first 18-cycle PCR with the universal primers M1SS and BC2_uni_R. Regarding the original processing steps: Normalization of each sample was performed by random selection of 1 million high-quality reads, each carrying a distinct molecular identifier. Reads with shared molecular identifiers were discarded instead of being binned into consensus sequences. MiTCR, set to a Q25 quality threshold and the strictest error-elimination algorithm, was used for CDR3 identification, clonotype clustering and error correction. A nonparametric unseen species model using Euler transformation provided a lower-bound estimate of total TCR beta diversity. TCRdb took the public reads, trimmed them with fastp at Q25, ran MiXCR for clone calling and kept in-frame beta chains. Rows with one shared CDR3 protein collapse into an entry with the most common genes and DNA. The V and J calls come from TCRdb's annotation, not from the publication. The sample table contains roughly 2 million distinct CDR3 sequences; only one count was recorded for roughly 49% of them. The biggest ten clones account for 2% to 2.5% of the sample.

The roughly 38 donors, aged roughly 6 to 100 years, were systemically healthy Caucasian individuals from Russia. Each donor gave around 9.8 milliliters of peripheral blood, collected into EDTA-treated Vacutainer tubes. Ficoll-Paque density-gradient centrifugation was used to isolate PBMCs, with at least 6.5 million per sample. Total RNA, at least 5.5 micrograms per sample, was extracted from PBMCs with Trizol reagent. Naive CD45RAhigh/CD27high T cell percentages were measured by flow cytometry on a PBMC aliquot from every donor. This clonotype showed up just a few times. Its antigen is not yet known. No per-base quality is available; no much larger clone lies one base away. What the work shows at the level of the full study, not this receptor alone: Because the CMV infection status of the donors was unknown, age-related changes in expanded clonotypes may potentially have been confounded. There was a strong correlation between observed TCR beta diversity and the percentage of naive T cells measured by flow cytometry. As age increased, observed TCR beta diversity per million T cells dropped in a roughly linear way, and a significant reduction was already evident by age about 40. Estimates of total diversity based on one million sequenced T cells were regarded as lower bounds and as underestimates. Because profiling used bulk unsorted PBMCs, naive and antigen-experienced compartments could not be compared conclusively. Compared with the aged group, the long-lived group had more naive CD4+ T cells, fewer expanded clones and increased TCR diversity, a pattern suggesting age selection.

V and J lose 1 base and 0 bases, and a span of 19 bases separates them. From the cysteine up to the phenylalanine, the CDR3 has a length of 20 residues. Solely the CDR3 DNA is kept, with 60 bases framed from the first base. The germline V gene (reference sequence) provides CDR1 SEHNR and CDR2 FQNEAQ. The source of this sequence is a woman aged 40-49 years in good health. The sample taken for sequencing was blood. The chain was built from TRBV7-9 and TRBJ2-6; the D region is possibly TRBD1 or TRBD2, each matching across 6 bases. The DNA reads TGTGCCAGCAGCTTAGTTTTATCGGGGGCTTTCCTCTCTGGGGCCAACGTCCTGACTTTC. This is translated as CASSLVLSGAFLSGANVLTF.